A single sample is the source of the 15 T cell receptor beta chains below, sequenced in a study of blood T cells in healthy people across ages. A second 7 to 11 cycle PCR used barcoded and J-beta primers. TCRdb recomputed calls from the 5' RACE reads with MiXCR, one row per CDR3 protein. The sample consists of nearly 800,000 distinct CDR3 sequences, roughly three fifths of them appearing once. The specimen sequenced was blood. All receptors come from a man aged 35 to 55 in good health.

This clonotype was seen a handful of times. This chain connects TRBV6-2 or TRBV6-3 to TRBJ1-2; no firm D call. Germline V CDR1 and CDR2: MNHEY, SVGEGT. The CDR3 runs to 11 residues. V was shortened by 0 bases and J by 8 bases, with 4 bases between the two germline ends. DNA for the CDR3: TGTGCCAGCAGTTACTCAACCGGCTACACCTTC. It encodes CASSYSTGYTF.

The chain carries TRBV11-3 and TRBJ2-4; 14 nucleotides align to TRBD2. The end of the DNA fits TRBJ2-7 better, so the J call may be wrong. The CDR3 totals 18 residues. Per the germline V gene, CDR1 is SGHNT and CDR2 is YENEEA. CDR3 amino acids: CASSPGLAGAPLDYEQYF. CDR3 DNA: TGTGCCAGCAGCCCGGGACTAGCGGGAGCACCGCTGGACTACGAGCAGTACTTC.

Comments on this clonotype: A much larger clone lies a single base off, so this may be a read error. This chain uses TRBV29-1 with TRBJ1-2; TRBD1 is a possible D gene (5 bases). There are 12 residues in the CDR3. Germline CDR1 SQVTM, CDR2 ANQGSEA. V lost 4 bases and J lost 7, with 13 bases in between. The CDR3 protein is CSVATLGGGYTF. The CDR3 nucleotides are TGCAGCGTTGCGACCCTCGGGGGTGGCTACACCTTC.

As regards this clonotype: A much larger clone is a single base away; this may be a read error. The chain combines TRBV20-1 with TRBJ1-4; D is perhaps TRBD1 (5 bases). This CDR3 has 15 residues. Germline-derived CDR1 and CDR2 are DFQATT and SNEGSKA (reference sequence). CDR3 residues: CSAEPPTEGGERLFF. CDR3 nucleotide sequence: TGCAGTGCCGAACCTCCGACAGAAGGAGGCGAAAGACTGTTTTTT.

This clonotype was detected only once. The V gene is TRBV6-2 or TRBV6-3, the J gene TRBJ1-1; D might be TRBD1 (5 bases). Trimming shortened V by 5 bases and J by 0 bases, and 13 bases separated the two germline ends. The CDR3 covers 15 residues. The germline gives CDR1 MNHEY, CDR2 SVGEGT. DNA for the CDR3: TGTGCCAGCAGTCTTTCGGGACCGATGAACACTGAAGCTTTCTTT. Its protein product is CASSLSGPMNTEAFF.

This clonotype was recorded only once. This rearrangement joins TRBV20-1 to TRBJ2-6; TRBD2 might be the D (6 bases). The CDR3 has 22 amino acids. CDR1 DFQATT and CDR2 SNEGSKA come from the germline V gene (reference sequence). Trimming took 1 base from V and 0 from J, leaving 28 bases between them. As DNA, the CDR3 is TGCAGTGCTAGAGGGGCCTGCGGGGTTCTGAAGTCTCTTTTCTCTGGGGCCAACGTCCTGACTTTC. Residues: CSARGACGVLKSLFSGANVLTF.

This rearrangement joins TRBV18 to TRBJ2-5; no clear D gene. V dropped 5 bases and J dropped 7 bases, with 11 bases sitting between them. CDR3 length equals 12 residues. The germline V gene has CDR1 KGHSH and CDR2 LQKENI. CDR3 amino acids: CASSSSVGTQYF. The CDR3 nucleotides read TGTGCCAGCTCATCTTCCGTTGGGACCCAGTACTTC.

This clonotype has just a few counts. The V and J genes are TRBV4-2 and TRBJ1-5; possibly TRBD1 for D (5 bases). Trimming took off 1 base at V and 6 bases at J, with 13 bases between the two ends. The CDR3 loop spans 15 amino acids. CDR1 is LGHNA and CDR2 is YNFKEQ in the germline V gene. CDR3 coding DNA: TGTGCCAGCAGCCAAGCTGCAGGGCCCGGTCAGCCCCAGCATTTT. Its protein product is CASSQAAGPGQPQHF.

The CDR3 loop is CASAQGGGAQREWYNEQFF. CDR3 DNA sequence: TGTGCCAGCGCCCAGGGGGGGGGCGCTCAGCGGGAGTGGTACAATGAGCAGTTCTTC. The chain employs TRBV4-2 and TRBJ2-1; possible D gene TRBD2, 8 bases. V gave up 8 bases and J gave up 4 bases, with 30 bases separating them. The CDR3 extends over 19 amino acids. Germline CDR1 and CDR2: LGHNA and YNFKEQ.

The rearrangement joins TRBV28 to TRBJ2-7; D might be TRBD1 (6 bases). V gave up 7 bases and J gave up 3 bases, with 10 bases separating them. CDR1 is MDHEN and CDR2 is SYDVKM in the germline V gene. The CDR3 is 12 amino acids. In DNA form, the CDR3 reads TGTGCCAGCACTAAGGACAGCTACGAGCAGTACTTC. Translation gives CASTKDSYEQYF.

This clonotype was seen only a few times. This sequence joins TRBV4-3 and TRBJ2-3; 9 bases map to TRBD2. CDR3 size: 15 residues. Germline V gene data show CDR1 as LGHNA and CDR2 as YSLEER. Losses at the gene ends were 2 bases for V and 5 bases for J; bases not matched to a gene: 5. CDR3 amino acids: CASSQLNSGGDTQYF. CDR3 in DNA: TGCGCCAGCAGCCAACTGAATAGCGGGGGAGATACGCAGTATTTT.

The chain recombines TRBV11-2 with TRBJ2-1; D perhaps matches TRBD1 (6 bases). The V and J ends lost 1 base and 10 bases respectively, with 17 bases between them. Per germline, CDR1 SGHAT and CDR2 FQNNGV. The CDR3 consists of 15 residues. CDR3 DNA: TGTGCCAGCAGCTTAGGAGCGGACCAGGGGTGGGAGCAGTTCTTC. Its protein is CASSLGADQGWEQFF. Full variable domain (rest looked up from reference TRBV11-2 and TRBJ2-1): EAGVAQSPRYKIIEKRQSVAFWCNPISGHATLYWYQQILGQGPKLLIQFQNNGVVDDSQLPKDRFSAERLKGVDSTLKIQPAKLEDSAVYLCASSLGADQGWEQFFGPGTRLTVL.

The rearrangement links TRBV20-1 to TRBJ2-1; D gene ambiguous. CDR3 size: 16 residues. V was shortened by 0 bases and J by 3 bases, with 15 bases between the two germline ends. Germline V gene data show CDR1 as DFQATT and CDR2 as SNEGSKA (reference sequence). Here the CDR3 DNA reads TGCAGTGCTAGAGATAGGAACGGTGGGGTCTACAATGAGCAGTTCTTC. Protein product: CSARDRNGGVYNEQFF.

The rearrangement joins TRBV3-1 to TRBJ1-4; no reliable D call. The CDR3 is made up of 15 amino acids. V was pared by 5 bases and J by 0 bases, with 10 bases between. CDR1 and CDR2 (germline): LGHDT, YNNKEL (reference sequence). The CDR3: CASSVQTTTNEKLFF. The CDR3 DNA reads as TGTGCCAGCAGCGTGCAAACAACAACTAATGAAAAACTGTTTTTT.

This clonotype was observed a handful of times. The chain joins TRBV4-2 to TRBJ1-2; 7 nucleotides agree with TRBD1. The germline CDR1 and CDR2 sequences are LGHNA and YNFKEQ. V trimming: 4 bases; J trimming: 1 base; junction bases outside the gene matches: 3. There are 14 residues in the CDR3. The CDR3 loop is CASSPGDSNYGYTF. In DNA form, the CDR3 reads TGTGCCAGCAGCCCAGGGGACAGTAACTATGGCTACACCTTC.